Listed below are T cell receptor beta chains from one sample, sequenced in a study of type 1 regulatory T cells. These receptors' targets are unknown. Using its own MiXCR run on the reads, TCRdb lists one record per CDR3 protein. This table holds about 59,000 distinct CDR3 sequences, 60% to 65% found once. Sequenced material: cultured non-Tr1 T cells, either the whole culture or a sorted T cell fraction (not recorded which). The receptors shown here come from a human donor in good health. Each CDR3 is given with its conserved first and last residue. D genes are given only for firm matches. Clone size is shown for a subset of rows, as once, few, many or a class of expanded clone.

V gene: TRBV7-2
D gene: TRBD1
J gene: TRBJ2-5
clone size: -
CDR3 protein: CASSLLGTGGETQYF
CDR3 DNA: TGTGCCAGCAGCTTACTCGGGACAGGGGGTGAGACCCAGTACTTC

V gene: TRBV7-6
D gene: TRBD1
J gene: TRBJ2-5
clone size: -
CDR3 protein: CASSLNRGQETQYF
CDR3 DNA: TGTGCCAGCAGCTTAAACAGGGGGCAAGAGACCCAGTACTTC

V gene: TRBV2
D gene: TRBD2
J gene: TRBJ2-1
clone size: -
CDR3 protein: CASYPGRTLNNEQFF
CDR3 DNA: TGTGCCAGCTATCCCGGGAGGACCCTGAACAATGAGCAGTTCTTC

V gene: TRBV29-1
D gene: TRBD2
J gene: TRBJ2-3
clone size: -
CDR3 protein: CSVETLAGDTQYF
CDR3 DNA: TGCAGCGTTGAAACACTAGCGGGAGATACGCAGTATTTT

V gene: TRBV5-1
D gene: TRBD1
J gene: TRBJ1-2
clone size: -
CDR3 protein: CASRTGAINYGYTF
CDR3 DNA: TGCGCCAGCCGGACAGGGGCGATTAACTATGGCTACACCTTC

V gene: TRBV7-9
D gene: -
J gene: TRBJ1-2
clone size: -
CDR3 protein: CASSLEGYYGYTF
CDR3 DNA: TGTGCCAGCAGCTTAGAGGGGTACTATGGCTACACCTTC

V gene: TRBV18
D gene: -
J gene: TRBJ2-1
clone size: -
CDR3 protein: CASSPSVNNEQFF
CDR3 DNA: TGTGCCAGCTCACCCAGCGTAAATAATGAGCAGTTCTTC

V gene: TRBV20-1
D gene: TRBD1
J gene: TRBJ2-1
clone size: once
CDR3 protein: CSARDTRTGASYNEQFF
CDR3 DNA: TGCAGTGCTAGAGATACGCGAACAGGGGCTTCCTACAATGAGCAGTTCTTC

V gene: TRBV20-1
D gene: -
J gene: TRBJ1-2
clone size: -
CDR3 protein: CSVRVDLNYGYTF
CDR3 DNA: TGCAGTGTTAGAGTCGATCTTAACTATGGCTACACCTTC

V gene: TRBV6-2/TRBV6-3
D gene: TRBD2
J gene: TRBJ2-2
clone size: -
CDR3 protein: CVSSGREGRTGELFF
CDR3 DNA: TGTGTCAGCAGTGGGAGGGAGGGGCGTACCGGGGAGCTGTTTTTT

V gene: TRBV4-2
D gene: -
J gene: TRBJ2-3
clone size: -
CDR3 protein: CASSQDRLGADTQYF
CDR3 DNA: TGTGCCAGCAGCCAAGATCGCCTAGGGGCAGATACGCAGTATTTT

V gene: TRBV6-5
D gene: -
J gene: TRBJ2-2
clone size: -
CDR3 protein: CASSYSGASGATGELFF
CDR3 DNA: TGTGCCAGCAGTTACTCGGGGGCTAGCGGAGCCACCGGGGAGCTGTTTTTT

V gene: TRBV5-6
D gene: TRBD2
J gene: TRBJ2-1
clone size: few
CDR3 protein: CASSYESGSRRDNEQFF
CDR3 DNA: TGTGCCAGCAGCTATGAAAGCGGGAGTAGACGAGACAATGAGCAGTTCTTC

V gene: TRBV12-5
D gene: -
J gene: TRBJ2-2
clone size: -
CDR3 protein: CASGLGVGNTGELFF
CDR3 DNA: TGTGCTAGTGGTCTCGGAGTGGGGAACACCGGGGAGCTGTTTTTT

V gene: TRBV7-2
D gene: -
J gene: TRBJ2-1
clone size: few
CDR3 protein: CASSPQRGLSNEQFF
CDR3 DNA: TGTGCCAGCAGCCCACAACGTGGGCTAAGCAATGAGCAGTTCTTC

V gene: TRBV3-1
D gene: -
J gene: TRBJ2-5
clone size: -
CDR3 protein: CASSQAGRPETQYF
CDR3 DNA: TGTGCCAGCAGCCAAGCGGGGCGTCCAGAGACCCAGTACTTC

V gene: TRBV4-1
D gene: TRBD1
J gene: TRBJ1-2
clone size: -
CDR3 protein: CASSQVPGQGGGYTF
CDR3 DNA: TGCGCCAGCAGCCAAGTACCCGGACAGGGAGGCGGCTACACCTTC

V gene: TRBV27
D gene: -
J gene: TRBJ1-6
clone size: -
CDR3 protein: CASSLTNPFYNSPLHF
CDR3 DNA: TGTGCCAGCAGTCTCACAAACCCCTTTTATAATTCACCCCTCCACTTT

V gene: TRBV7-8
D gene: TRBD1
J gene: TRBJ2-5
clone size: once
CDR3 protein: CASSSRQGVRSQETQYF
CDR3 DNA: TGTGCCAGCAGTTCCCGACAGGGGGTTAGATCACAAGAGACCCAGTACTTC

V gene: TRBV12-3/TRBV12-4
D gene: -
J gene: TRBJ2-2
clone size: few
CDR3 protein: CASSFMGNGELFF
CDR3 DNA: TGTGCCAGCAGTTTTATGGGGAACGGGGAGCTGTTTTTT

V gene: TRBV10-3
D gene: -
J gene: TRBJ2-3
clone size: -
CDR3 protein: CAISVDGISTDTQYF
CDR3 DNA: TGTGCCATCAGTGTTGACGGCATTTCCACAGATACGCAGTATTTT

V gene: TRBV11-1
D gene: -
J gene: TRBJ2-5
clone size: -
CDR3 protein: CASSFVLGETQYF
CDR3 DNA: TGTGCCAGCAGCTTCGTACTAGGAGAGACCCAGTACTTC

V gene: TRBV5-1
D gene: -
J gene: TRBJ2-3
clone size: -
CDR3 protein: CASSLRGVDTDTQYF
CDR3 DNA: TGCGCCAGCAGCTTGAGGGGGGTGGACACAGATACGCAGTATTTT

V gene: TRBV7-2
D gene: -
J gene: TRBJ2-3
clone size: few
CDR3 protein: CASSPSLDTQYF
CDR3 DNA: TGTGCCAGCAGCCCTTCTTTAGATACGCAGTATTTT

V gene: TRBV3-1
D gene: -
J gene: TRBJ1-1
clone size: few
CDR3 protein: CASSQEGGGTEAFF
CDR3 DNA: TGTGCCAGCAGCCAAGAGGGCGGGGGCACTGAAGCTTTCTTT

V gene: TRBV7-2
D gene: -
J gene: TRBJ2-5
clone size: -
CDR3 protein: CASSLGSRAETQYF
CDR3 DNA: TGTGCCAGCAGCTTAGGATCGCGAGCGGAGACCCAGTACTTC

V gene: TRBV20-1
D gene: TRBD2
J gene: TRBJ2-5
clone size: -
CDR3 protein: CSAREPSGRISETQYF
CDR3 DNA: TGCAGTGCTAGAGAGCCTAGCGGGAGGATCTCAGAGACCCAGTACTTC

V gene: TRBV27
D gene: -
J gene: TRBJ2-5
clone size: -
CDR3 protein: CASRVTGTATSQQETQYF
CDR3 DNA: TGTGCCAGCAGAGTAACCGGGACAGCAACTAGCCAGCAAGAGACCCAGTACTTC

V gene: TRBV20-1
D gene: -
J gene: TRBJ2-1
clone size: -
CDR3 protein: CSARKGGDEQFF
CDR3 DNA: TGCAGTGCTAGAAAAGGCGGCGATGAGCAGTTCTTC

V gene: TRBV29-1
D gene: -
J gene: TRBJ1-1
clone size: -
CDR3 protein: CSVKSKNTEAFF
CDR3 DNA: TGCAGCGTTAAGAGCAAGAACACTGAAGCTTTCTTT

V gene: TRBV11-2
D gene: TRBD2
J gene: TRBJ2-3
clone size: -
CDR3 protein: CASSPIAGGVADTQYF
CDR3 DNA: TGTGCCAGCAGCCCCATAGCGGGAGGGGTGGCAGATACGCAGTATTTT

V gene: TRBV5-1
D gene: -
J gene: TRBJ2-2
clone size: -
CDR3 protein: CASTPQGGTNTGELFF
CDR3 DNA: TGCGCCAGCACTCCACAAGGAGGCACGAACACCGGGGAGCTGTTTTTT

V gene: TRBV9
D gene: -
J gene: TRBJ2-7
clone size: -
CDR3 protein: CASSVGQGVSEQYF
CDR3 DNA: TGTGCCAGCAGCGTAGGTCAAGGGGTGTCCGAGCAGTACTTC

V gene: TRBV6-1
D gene: -
J gene: TRBJ2-1
clone size: -
CDR3 protein: CASSPSPVSSYNEQFF
CDR3 DNA: TGTGCCAGCAGTCCATCCCCTGTAAGCTCCTACAATGAGCAGTTCTTC

V gene: TRBV4-2
D gene: TRBD2
J gene: TRBJ2-1
clone size: many
CDR3 protein: CASSQVRLAGVNEQFF
CDR3 DNA: TGTGCCAGCAGCCAAGTCCGGCTAGCGGGTGTCAATGAGCAGTTCTTC

V gene: TRBV28
D gene: TRBD2
J gene: TRBJ2-7
clone size: -
CDR3 protein: CASESGLAGAVGEQYF
CDR3 DNA: TGTGCCAGCGAATCAGGACTAGCGGGAGCCGTCGGCGAGCAGTACTTC

V gene: TRBV7-8
D gene: -
J gene: TRBJ1-2
clone size: -
CDR3 protein: CASSLDGGSNYGYTF
CDR3 DNA: TGTGCCAGCAGCTTAGACGGAGGGTCTAACTATGGCTACACCTTC

V gene: TRBV9
D gene: -
J gene: TRBJ2-6
clone size: -
CDR3 protein: CASSVDRATNSGANVLTF
CDR3 DNA: TGTGCCAGCAGCGTGGATAGAGCCACAAACTCTGGGGCCAACGTCCTGACTTTC

V gene: TRBV4-2
D gene: TRBD1
J gene: TRBJ1-5
clone size: -
CDR3 protein: CASSPGQGVQPQHF
CDR3 DNA: TGTGCCAGCAGCCCCGGACAGGGGGTACAGCCCCAGCATTTT

V gene: TRBV18
D gene: -
J gene: TRBJ2-7
clone size: few
CDR3 protein: CASSLQAGSGQDTYEQYF
CDR3 DNA: TGTGCCAGCTCACTCCAAGCGGGTTCGGGGCAAGACACCTACGAGCAGTACTTC

V gene: TRBV3-1
D gene: -
J gene: TRBJ2-2
clone size: -
CDR3 protein: CASRAPGRQTGELFF
CDR3 DNA: TGTGCCAGCAGGGCACCGGGACGTCAGACCGGGGAGCTGTTTTTT

V gene: TRBV20-1
D gene: -
J gene: TRBJ2-7
clone size: -
CDR3 protein: CSARVQSYEQYF
CDR3 DNA: TGCAGTGCTAGAGTACAGTCCTACGAGCAGTACTTC

V gene: TRBV5-1
D gene: TRBD1
J gene: TRBJ2-2
clone size: -
CDR3 protein: CASRTDRARGTGELFF
CDR3 DNA: TGCGCCAGCCGGACGGACAGGGCTAGGGGCACCGGGGAGCTGTTTTTT

V gene: TRBV29-1
D gene: -
J gene: TRBJ1-5
clone size: few
CDR3 protein: CSVELGEGQPQHF
CDR3 DNA: TGCAGCGTTGAGCTGGGGGAGGGTCAGCCCCAGCATTTT

V gene: TRBV7-2
D gene: -
J gene: TRBJ2-3
clone size: once
CDR3 protein: CASSLAAPPGDTQYF
CDR3 DNA: TGTGCCAGCAGCTTAGCGGCTCCCCCGGGCGATACGCAGTATTTT